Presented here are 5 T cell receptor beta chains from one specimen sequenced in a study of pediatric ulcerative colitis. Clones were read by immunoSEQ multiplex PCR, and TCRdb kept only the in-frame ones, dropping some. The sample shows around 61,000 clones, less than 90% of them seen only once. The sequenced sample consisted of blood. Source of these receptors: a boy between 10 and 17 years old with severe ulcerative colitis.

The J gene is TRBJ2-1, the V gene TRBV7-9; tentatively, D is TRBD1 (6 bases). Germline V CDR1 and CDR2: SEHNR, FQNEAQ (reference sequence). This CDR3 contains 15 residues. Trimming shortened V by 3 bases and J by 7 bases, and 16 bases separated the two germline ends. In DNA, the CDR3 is TGTGCCAGCAGCTTCTCAGGGGTTCAAGTAAATGAGCAGTTCTTC. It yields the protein CASSFSGVQVNEQFF.

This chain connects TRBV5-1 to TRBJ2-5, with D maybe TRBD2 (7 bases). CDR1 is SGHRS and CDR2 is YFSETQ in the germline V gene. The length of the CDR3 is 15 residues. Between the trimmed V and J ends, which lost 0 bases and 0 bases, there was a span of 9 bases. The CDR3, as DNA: TGCGCCAGCAGCTTGGAGGGGGGGAACCAAGAGACCCAGTACTTC. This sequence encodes CASSLEGGNQETQYF. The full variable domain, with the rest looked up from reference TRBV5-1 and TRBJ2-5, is KAGVTQTPRYLIKTRGQQVTLSCSPISGHRSVSWYQQTPGQGLQFLFEYFSETQRNKGNFPGRFSGRQFSNSRSEMNVSTLELGDSALYLCASSLEGGNQETQYFGPGTRLLVL.

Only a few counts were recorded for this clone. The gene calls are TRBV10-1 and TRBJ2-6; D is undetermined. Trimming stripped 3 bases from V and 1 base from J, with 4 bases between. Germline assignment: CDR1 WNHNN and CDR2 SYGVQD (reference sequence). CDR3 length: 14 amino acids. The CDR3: CASSEGSGANVLTF. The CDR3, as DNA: TGCGCCAGCAGTGAAGGGTCTGGGGCCAACGTCCTGACTTTC.

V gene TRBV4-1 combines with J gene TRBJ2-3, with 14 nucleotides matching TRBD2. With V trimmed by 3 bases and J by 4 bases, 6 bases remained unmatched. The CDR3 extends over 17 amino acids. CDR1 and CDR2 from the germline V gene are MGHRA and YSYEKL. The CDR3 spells CASSHDPGLAGADTQYF. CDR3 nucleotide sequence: TGCGCCAGCAGCCACGATCCGGGACTAGCGGGAGCAGATACGCAGTATTTT.

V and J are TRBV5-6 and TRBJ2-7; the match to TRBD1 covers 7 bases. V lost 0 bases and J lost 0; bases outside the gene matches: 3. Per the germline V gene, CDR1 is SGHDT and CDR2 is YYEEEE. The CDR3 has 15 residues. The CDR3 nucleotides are TGTGCCAGCAGCTTGGAGGACAGGCCCTCCTACGAGCAGTACTTC. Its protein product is CASSLEDRPSYEQYF.